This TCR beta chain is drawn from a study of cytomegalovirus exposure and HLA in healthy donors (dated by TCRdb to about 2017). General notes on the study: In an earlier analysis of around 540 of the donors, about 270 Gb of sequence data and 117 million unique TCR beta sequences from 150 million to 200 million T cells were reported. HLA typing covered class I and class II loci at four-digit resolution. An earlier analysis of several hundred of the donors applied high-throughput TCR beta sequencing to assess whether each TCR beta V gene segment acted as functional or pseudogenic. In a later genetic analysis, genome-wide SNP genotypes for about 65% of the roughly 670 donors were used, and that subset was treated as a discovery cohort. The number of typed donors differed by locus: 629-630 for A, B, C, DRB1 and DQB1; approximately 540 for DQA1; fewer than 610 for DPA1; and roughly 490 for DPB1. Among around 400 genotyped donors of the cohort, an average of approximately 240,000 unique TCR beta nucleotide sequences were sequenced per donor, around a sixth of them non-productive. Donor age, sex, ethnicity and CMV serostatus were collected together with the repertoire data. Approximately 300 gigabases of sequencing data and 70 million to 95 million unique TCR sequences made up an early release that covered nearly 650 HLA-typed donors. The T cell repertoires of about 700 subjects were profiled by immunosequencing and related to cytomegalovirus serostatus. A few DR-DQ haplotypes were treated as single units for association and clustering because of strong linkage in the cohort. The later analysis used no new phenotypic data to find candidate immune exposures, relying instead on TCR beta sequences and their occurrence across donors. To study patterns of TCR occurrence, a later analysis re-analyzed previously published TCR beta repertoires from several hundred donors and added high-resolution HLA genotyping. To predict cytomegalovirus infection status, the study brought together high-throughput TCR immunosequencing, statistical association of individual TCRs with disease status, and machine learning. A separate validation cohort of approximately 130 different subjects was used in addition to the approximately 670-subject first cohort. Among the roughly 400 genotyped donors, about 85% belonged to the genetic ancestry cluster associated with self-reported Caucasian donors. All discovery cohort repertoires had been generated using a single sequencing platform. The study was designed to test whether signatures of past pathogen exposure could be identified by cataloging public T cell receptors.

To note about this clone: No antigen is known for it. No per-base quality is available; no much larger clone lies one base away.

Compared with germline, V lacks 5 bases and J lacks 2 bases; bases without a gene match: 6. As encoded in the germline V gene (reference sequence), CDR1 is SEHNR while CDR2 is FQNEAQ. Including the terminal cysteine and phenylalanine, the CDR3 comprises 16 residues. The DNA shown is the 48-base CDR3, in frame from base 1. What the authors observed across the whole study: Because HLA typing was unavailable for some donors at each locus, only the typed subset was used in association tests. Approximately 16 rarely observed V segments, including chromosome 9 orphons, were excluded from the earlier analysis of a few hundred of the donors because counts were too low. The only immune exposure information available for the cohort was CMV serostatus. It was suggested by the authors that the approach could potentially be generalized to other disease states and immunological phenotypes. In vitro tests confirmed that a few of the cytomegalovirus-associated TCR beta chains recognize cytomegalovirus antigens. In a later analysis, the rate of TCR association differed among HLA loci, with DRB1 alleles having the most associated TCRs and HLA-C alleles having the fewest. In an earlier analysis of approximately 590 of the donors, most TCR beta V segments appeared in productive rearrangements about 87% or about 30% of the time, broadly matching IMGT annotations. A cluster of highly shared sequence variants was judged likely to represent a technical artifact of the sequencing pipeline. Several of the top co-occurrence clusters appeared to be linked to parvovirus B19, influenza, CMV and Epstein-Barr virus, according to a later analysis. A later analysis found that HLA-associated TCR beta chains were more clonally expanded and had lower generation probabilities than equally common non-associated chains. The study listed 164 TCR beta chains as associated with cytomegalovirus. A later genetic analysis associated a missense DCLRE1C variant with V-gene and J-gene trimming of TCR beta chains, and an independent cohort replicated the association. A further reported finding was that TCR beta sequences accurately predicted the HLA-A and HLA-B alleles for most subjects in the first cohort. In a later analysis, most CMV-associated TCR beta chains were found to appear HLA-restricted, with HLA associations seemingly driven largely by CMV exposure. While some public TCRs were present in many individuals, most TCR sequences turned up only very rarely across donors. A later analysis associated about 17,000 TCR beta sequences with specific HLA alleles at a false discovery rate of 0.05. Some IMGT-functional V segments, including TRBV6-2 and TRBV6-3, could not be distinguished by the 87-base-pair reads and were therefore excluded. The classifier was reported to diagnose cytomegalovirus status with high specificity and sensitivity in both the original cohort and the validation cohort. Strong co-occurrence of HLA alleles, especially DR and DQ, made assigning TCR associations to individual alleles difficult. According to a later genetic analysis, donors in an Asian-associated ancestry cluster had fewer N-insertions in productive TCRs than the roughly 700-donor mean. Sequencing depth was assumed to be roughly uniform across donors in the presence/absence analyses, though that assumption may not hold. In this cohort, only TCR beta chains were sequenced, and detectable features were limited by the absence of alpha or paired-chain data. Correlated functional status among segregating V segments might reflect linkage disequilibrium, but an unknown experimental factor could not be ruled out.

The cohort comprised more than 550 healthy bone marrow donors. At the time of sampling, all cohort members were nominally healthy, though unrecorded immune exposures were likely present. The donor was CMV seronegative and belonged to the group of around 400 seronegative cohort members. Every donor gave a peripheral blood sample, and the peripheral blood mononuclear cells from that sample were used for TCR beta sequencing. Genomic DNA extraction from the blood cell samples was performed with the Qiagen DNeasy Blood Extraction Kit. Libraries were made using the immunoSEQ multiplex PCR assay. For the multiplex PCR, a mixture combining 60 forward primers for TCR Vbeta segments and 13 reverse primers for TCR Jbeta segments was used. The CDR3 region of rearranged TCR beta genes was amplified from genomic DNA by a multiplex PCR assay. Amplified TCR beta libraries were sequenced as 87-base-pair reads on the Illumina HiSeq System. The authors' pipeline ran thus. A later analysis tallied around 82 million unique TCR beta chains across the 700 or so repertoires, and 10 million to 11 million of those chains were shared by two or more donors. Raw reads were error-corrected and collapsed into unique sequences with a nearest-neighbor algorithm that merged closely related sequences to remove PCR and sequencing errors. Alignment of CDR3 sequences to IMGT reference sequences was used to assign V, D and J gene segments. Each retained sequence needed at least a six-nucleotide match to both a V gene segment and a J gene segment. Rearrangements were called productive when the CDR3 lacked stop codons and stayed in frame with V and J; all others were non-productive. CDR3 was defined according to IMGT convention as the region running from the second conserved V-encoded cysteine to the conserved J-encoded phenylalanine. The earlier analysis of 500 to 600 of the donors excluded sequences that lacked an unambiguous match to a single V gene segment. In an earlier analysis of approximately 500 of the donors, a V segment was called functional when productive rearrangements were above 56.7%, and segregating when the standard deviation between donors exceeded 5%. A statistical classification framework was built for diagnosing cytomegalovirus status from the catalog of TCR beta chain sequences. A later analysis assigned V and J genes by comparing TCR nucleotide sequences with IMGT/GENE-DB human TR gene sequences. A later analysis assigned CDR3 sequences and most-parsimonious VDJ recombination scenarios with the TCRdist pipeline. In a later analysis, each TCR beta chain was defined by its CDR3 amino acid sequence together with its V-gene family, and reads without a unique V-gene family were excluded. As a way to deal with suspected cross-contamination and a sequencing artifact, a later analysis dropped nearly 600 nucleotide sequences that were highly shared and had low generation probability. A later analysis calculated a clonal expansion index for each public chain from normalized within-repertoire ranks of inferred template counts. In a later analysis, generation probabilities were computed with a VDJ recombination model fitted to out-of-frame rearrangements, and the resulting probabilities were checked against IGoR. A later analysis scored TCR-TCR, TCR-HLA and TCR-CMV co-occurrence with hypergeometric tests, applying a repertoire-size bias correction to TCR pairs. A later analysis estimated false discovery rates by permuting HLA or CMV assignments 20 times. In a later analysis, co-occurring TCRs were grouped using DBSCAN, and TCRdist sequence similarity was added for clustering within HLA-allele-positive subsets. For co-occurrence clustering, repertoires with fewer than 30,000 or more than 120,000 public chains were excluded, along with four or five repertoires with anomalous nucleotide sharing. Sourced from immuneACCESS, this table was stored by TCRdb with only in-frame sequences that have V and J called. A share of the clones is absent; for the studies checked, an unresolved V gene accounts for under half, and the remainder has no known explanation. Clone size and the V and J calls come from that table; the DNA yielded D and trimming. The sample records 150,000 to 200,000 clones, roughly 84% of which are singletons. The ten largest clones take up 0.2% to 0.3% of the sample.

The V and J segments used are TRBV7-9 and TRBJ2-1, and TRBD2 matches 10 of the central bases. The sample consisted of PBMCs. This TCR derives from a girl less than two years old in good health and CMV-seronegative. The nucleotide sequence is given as TGTGCCAGCAGCGGAACTCTAGCGGGGGCCTACAATGAGCAGTTCTTC. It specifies CASSGTLAGAYNEQFF. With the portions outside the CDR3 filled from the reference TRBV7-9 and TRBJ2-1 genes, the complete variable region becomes DTGVSQNPRHKITKRGQNVTFRCDPISEHNRLYWYRQTLGQGPEFLTYFQNEAQLEKSRLLSDRFSAERPKGSFSTLEIQRTEQGDSAMYLCASSGTLAGAYNEQFFGPGTRLTVL.